This paragraph covers one T cell receptor beta chain sequence. The source of the sample is a study of blood T cell repertoires in COVID-19. Study summary: T cells, B-cell-depleted T cells, or PBMCs provided the cDNA or gDNA that served as material.

Looked up from germline, CDR1 is MNHNY and CDR2 is SVGAGI (reference sequence). The V segment lost 10 bases and the J segment 1 base; nucleotides outside the gene matches: 4. The CDR3 consists of 13 residues. Libraries were prepared by immunoSEQ multiplex PCR; TCRdb keeps only in-frame clonotypes and omits some of them. Among 240,000 or so clones, 75% to 90% were seen once, and the ten largest hold 7.2%. This chain uses TRBV6-6 with TRBJ1-5; TRBD1 aligns across 7 bases. This receptor was taken from a man between 60 and 70 years old who had recovered from COVID-19. Sequenced: peripheral blood. CDR3 loop: CAIQGGSNQPQHF. CDR3 sequence (DNA): TGTGCCATCCAAGGGGGCAGCAATCAGCCCCAGCATTTT.